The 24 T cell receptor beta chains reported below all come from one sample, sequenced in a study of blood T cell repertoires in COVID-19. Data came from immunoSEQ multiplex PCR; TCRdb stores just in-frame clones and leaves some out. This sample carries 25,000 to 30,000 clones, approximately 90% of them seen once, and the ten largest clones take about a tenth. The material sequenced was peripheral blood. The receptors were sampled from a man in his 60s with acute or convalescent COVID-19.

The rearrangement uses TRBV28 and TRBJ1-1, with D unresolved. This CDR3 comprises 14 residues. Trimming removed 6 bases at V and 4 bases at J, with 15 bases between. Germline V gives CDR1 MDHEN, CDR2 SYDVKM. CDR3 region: CASRPYLRTTEAFF. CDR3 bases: TGTGCCAGCAGACCCTACCTCCGAACCACTGAAGCTTTCTTT.

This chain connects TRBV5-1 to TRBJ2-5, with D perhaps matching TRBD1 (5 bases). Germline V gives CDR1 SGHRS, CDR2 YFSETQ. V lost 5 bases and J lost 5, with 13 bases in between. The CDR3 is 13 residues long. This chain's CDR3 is CASREGARETQYF. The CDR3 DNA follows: TGCGCCAGCAGAGAAGGGGCCCGGGAGACCCAGTACTTC.

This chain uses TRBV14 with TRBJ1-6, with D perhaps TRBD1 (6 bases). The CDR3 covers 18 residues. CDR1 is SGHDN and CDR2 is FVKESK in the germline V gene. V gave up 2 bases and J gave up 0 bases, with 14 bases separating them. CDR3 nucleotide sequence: TGTGCCAGCAGCCAAATAGGCGGGGGCAGCTCCTATAATTCACCCCTCCACTTT. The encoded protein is CASSQIGGGSSYNSPLHF.

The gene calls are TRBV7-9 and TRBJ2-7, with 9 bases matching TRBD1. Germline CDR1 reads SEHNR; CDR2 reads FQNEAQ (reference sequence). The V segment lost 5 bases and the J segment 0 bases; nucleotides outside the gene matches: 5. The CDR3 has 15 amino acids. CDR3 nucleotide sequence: TGTGCCAGCAGCCAAAGGGACAGGGCCTCCTACGAGCAGTACTTC. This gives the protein CASSQRDRASYEQYF. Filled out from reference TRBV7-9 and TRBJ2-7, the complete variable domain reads DTGVSQNPRHKITKRGQNVTFRCDPISEHNRLYWYRQTLGQGPEFLTYFQNEAQLEKSRLLSDRFSAERPKGSFSTLEIQRTEQGDSAMYLCASSQRDRASYEQYFGPGTRLTVT.

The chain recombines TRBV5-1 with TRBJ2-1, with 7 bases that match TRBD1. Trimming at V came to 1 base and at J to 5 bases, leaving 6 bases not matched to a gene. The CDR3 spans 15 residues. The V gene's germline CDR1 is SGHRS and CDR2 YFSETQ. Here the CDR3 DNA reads TGCGCCAGCAGCTTGTCAGGGGGAAGGAACAATGAGCAGTTCTTC. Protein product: CASSLSGGRNNEQFF. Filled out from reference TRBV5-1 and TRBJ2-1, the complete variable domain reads KAGVTQTPRYLIKTRGQQVTLSCSPISGHRSVSWYQQTPGQGLQFLFEYFSETQRNKGNFPGRFSGRQFSNSRSEMNVSTLELGDSALYLCASSLSGGRNNEQFFGPGTRLTVL.

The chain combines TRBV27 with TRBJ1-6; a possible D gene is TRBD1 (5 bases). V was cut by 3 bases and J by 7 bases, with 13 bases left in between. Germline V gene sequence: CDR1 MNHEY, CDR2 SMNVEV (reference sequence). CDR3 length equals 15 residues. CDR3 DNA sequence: TGTGCCAGCAGTTTGTCAAGGACACACAATTCACCCCTCCACTTT. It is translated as CASSLSRTHNSPLHF.

The CDR3, as DNA: TGTGCCAGCAGCCAGGATAGCGGGAGTATGAGGGAGCAGTACTTC. It specifies CASSQDSGSMREQYF. This rearrangement joins TRBV3-1 (or the pseudogene TRBV3-2) to TRBJ2-7; 9 bases agree with TRBD2. Looked up from germline, CDR1 is LGHDT and CDR2 is YNNKEL (reference sequence). The J segment lost 7 bases and the V segment lost 3 bases, leaving 10 bases of the junction unmatched. This CDR3 comprises 15 residues.

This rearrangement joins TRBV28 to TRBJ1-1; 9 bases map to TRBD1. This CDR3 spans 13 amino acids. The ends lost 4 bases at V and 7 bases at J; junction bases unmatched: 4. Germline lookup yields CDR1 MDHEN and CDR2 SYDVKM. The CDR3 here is CASSSTTGGEAFF. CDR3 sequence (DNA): TGTGCCAGCAGTTCAACGACAGGGGGTGAAGCTTTCTTT.

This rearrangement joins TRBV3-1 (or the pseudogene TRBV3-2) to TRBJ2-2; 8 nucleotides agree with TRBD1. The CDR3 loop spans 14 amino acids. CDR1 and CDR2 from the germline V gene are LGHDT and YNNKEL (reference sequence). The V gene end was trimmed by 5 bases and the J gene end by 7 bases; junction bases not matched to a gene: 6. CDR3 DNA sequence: TGTGCCAGCAGCACCCGGACAGGGATCGGGGAGCTGTTTTTT. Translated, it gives CASSTRTGIGELFF.

DNA for the CDR3: TGTGCCAGCAGTCTCGATGACAGGGGGCGGGCCGGCTACACCTTC. As protein: CASSLDDRGRAGYTF. J is TRBJ1-2 and V is TRBV28; TRBD1 agrees at 10 bases. The V and J ends lost 5 bases and 8 bases, in that order; junction bases with no gene match: 11. Per the germline V gene, CDR1 is MDHEN and CDR2 is SYDVKM. CDR3 size: 15 residues.

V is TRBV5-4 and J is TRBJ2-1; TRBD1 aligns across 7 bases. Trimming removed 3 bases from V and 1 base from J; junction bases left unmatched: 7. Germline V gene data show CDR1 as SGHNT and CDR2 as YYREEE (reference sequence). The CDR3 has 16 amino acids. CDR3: CASSSKNRGSYNEQFF. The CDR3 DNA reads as TGTGCCAGCAGCTCCAAGAACAGGGGTTCCTACAATGAGCAGTTCTTC.

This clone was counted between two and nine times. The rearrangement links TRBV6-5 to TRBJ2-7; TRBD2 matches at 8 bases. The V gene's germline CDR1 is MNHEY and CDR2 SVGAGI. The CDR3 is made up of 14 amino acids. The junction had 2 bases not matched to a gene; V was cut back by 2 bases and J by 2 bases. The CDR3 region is CASSYTSGPYEQYF. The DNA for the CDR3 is TGTGCCAGCAGTTACACTAGCGGACCCTACGAGCAGTACTTC.

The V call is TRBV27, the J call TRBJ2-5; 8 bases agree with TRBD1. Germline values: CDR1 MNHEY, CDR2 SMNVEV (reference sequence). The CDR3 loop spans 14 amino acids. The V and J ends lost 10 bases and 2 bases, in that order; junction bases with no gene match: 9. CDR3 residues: CATSTGGRQETQYF. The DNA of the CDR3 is TGTGCCACAAGTACAGGGGGGCGGCAAGAGACCCAGTACTTC.

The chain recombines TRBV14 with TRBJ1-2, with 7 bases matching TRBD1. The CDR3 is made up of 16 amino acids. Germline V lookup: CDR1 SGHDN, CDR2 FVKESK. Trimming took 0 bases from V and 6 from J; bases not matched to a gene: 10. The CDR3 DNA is TGTGCCAGCAGCCAAGATAAGGGAGTCAGGGGGAATGGCTACACCTTC. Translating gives CASSQDKGVRGNGYTF.

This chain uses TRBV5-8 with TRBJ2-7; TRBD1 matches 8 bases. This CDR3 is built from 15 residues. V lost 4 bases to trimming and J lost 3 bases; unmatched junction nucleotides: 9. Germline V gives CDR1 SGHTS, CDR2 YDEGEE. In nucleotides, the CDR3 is TGTGCCAGCAGCCCGGAGACAGGGGTCGACTACGAGCAGTACTTC. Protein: CASSPETGVDYEQYF. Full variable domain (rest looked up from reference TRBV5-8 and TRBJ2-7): EAGVTQSPTHLIKTRGQQATLRCSPISGHTSVYWYQQALGLGLQFLLWYDEGEERNRGNFPPRFSGRQFPNYSSELNVNALELEDSALYLCASSPETGVDYEQYFGPGTRLTVT.

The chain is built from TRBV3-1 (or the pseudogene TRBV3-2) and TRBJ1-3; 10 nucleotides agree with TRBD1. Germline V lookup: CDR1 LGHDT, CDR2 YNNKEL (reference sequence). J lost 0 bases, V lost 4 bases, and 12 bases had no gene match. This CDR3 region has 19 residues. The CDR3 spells CASSPLRGQGVLSGNTIYF. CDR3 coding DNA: TGTGCCAGCAGCCCCCTCCGAGGACAGGGGGTCCTCTCTGGAAACACCATATATTTT.

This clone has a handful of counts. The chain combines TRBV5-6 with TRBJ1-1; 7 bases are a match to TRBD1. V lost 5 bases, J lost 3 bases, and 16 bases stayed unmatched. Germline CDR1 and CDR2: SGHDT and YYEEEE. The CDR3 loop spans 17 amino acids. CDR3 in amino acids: CASRGGDRLRRDTEAFF. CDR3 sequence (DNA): TGTGCCAGCAGGGGTGGGGACAGATTAAGGCGAGACACTGAAGCTTTCTTT. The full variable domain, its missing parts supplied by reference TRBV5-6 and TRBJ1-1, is DAGVTQSPTHLIKTRGQQVTLRCSPKSGHDTVSWYQQALGQGPQFIFQYYEEEERQRGNFPDRFSGHQFPNYSSELNVNALLLGDSALYLCASRGGDRLRRDTEAFFGQGTRLTVV.

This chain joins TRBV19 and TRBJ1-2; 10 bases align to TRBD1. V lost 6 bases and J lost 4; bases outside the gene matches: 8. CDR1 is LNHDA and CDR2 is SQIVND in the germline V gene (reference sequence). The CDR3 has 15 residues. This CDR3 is CASRSGTGVFYGYTF. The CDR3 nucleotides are TGTGCCAGTAGATCCGGGACAGGGGTATTCTATGGCTACACCTTC.

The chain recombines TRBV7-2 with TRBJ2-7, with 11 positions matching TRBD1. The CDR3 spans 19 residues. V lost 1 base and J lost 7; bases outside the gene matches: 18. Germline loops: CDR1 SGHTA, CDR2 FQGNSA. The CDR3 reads CASSLGGTGGAFGGREQYF. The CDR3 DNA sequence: TGTGCCAGCAGCTTAGGCGGGACAGGGGGAGCCTTCGGGGGTCGGGAGCAGTACTTC.

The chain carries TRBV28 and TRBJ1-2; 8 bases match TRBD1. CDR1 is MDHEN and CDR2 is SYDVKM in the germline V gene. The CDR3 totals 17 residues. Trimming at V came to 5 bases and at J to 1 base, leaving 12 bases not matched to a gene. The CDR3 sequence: CASSHTGTGENNYGYTF. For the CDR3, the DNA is TGTGCCAGCAGTCATACCGGGACAGGAGAAAATAACTATGGCTACACCTTC.

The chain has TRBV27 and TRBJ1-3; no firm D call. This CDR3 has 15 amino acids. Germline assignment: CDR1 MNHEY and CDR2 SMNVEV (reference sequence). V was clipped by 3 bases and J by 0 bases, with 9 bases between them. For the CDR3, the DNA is TGTGCCAGCAGTTTTCGTGGAGGCTCTGGAAACACCATATATTTT. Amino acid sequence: CASSFRGGSGNTIYF.

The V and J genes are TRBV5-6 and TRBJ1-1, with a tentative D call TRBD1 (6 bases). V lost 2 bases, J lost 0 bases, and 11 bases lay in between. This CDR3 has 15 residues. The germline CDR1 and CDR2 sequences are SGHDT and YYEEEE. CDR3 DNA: TGTGCCAGCAGCTTCCCAGGGGACATGAACACTGAAGCTTTCTTT. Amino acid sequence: CASSFPGDMNTEAFF.

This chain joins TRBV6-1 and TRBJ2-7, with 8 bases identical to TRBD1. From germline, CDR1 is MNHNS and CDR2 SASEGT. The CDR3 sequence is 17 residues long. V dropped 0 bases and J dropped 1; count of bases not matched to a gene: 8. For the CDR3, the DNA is TGTGCCAGCAGTGAAGCGTTCGGACAGGGCTTATCCTACGAGCAGTACTTC. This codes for CASSEAFGQGLSYEQYF.

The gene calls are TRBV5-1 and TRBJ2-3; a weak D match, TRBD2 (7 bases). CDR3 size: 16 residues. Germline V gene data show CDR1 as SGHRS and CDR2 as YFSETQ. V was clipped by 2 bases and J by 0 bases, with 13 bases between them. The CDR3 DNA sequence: TGCGCCAGCAGCTTTGGGGGGGGCGGGAGCACAGATACGCAGTATTTT. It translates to CASSFGGGGSTDTQYF.